These 29 T cell receptor beta chains originate from one sample sequenced in a study of T cell repertoires in cytomegalovirus infection. TCRdb redid the calling of the reads with MiXCR, one entry per CDR3 protein. The sample consists of around 450,000 distinct CDR3 sequences, roughly a third of them appearing once. What was sequenced was PBMCs. These TCRs come from a human donor in good health (CMV status not recorded). Some clones in this sample may be carry-over from other donors' samples.

In this sample, this clonotype turned up a few times. This chain uses TRBV27 with TRBJ2-1; 12 bases line up with TRBD2. From germline, CDR1 is MNHEY and CDR2 SMNVEV (reference sequence). CDR3 length: 17 amino acids. After removal of 5 bases from V and 0 bases from J, the junction contained 5 bases not matched to a gene. The CDR3 sequence is CASSLQTSGSSYNEQFF. Here the CDR3 DNA reads TGTGCCAGCAGTCTTCAGACTAGCGGGAGCTCCTACAATGAGCAGTTCTTC.

V and J are TRBV11-2 and TRBJ2-2; TRBD1 matches 7 bases. The trim removed 6 bases at V and 6 bases at J, leaving 10 bases unmatched. The germline CDR1 and CDR2 sequences are SGHAT and FQNNGV. The CDR3 loop spans 15 amino acids. CDR3 sequence: CASRSVRGKAGELFF. The CDR3 DNA is TGTGCCAGCAGATCCGTCAGGGGGAAGGCCGGGGAGCTGTTTTTT.

This clonotype was seen ten or more times. The rearrangement joins TRBV28 to TRBJ2-1; a weak D match, TRBD1 (5 bases). The CDR3 runs to 16 residues. Per germline, CDR1 MDHEN and CDR2 SYDVKM. Between the trimmed V and J ends, which lost 5 bases and 7 bases, there was a span of 21 bases. DNA of the CDR3: TGTGCCAGCAGTCCCTACCTGGGCAGGGCAGGTAATGAGCAGTTCTTC. This sequence encodes CASSPYLGRAGNEQFF.

This clonotype has at least ten counts. This sequence joins TRBV7-9 and TRBJ2-7, with TRBD1 matching over 7 bases. Germline values: CDR1 SEHNR, CDR2 FQNEAQ (reference sequence). The CDR3 length is 14 residues. Germline trimming cut 5 bases from V and 6 bases from J; bases unmatched to any gene: 10. Here the CDR3 reads CASSPSGQSSEQYF. The CDR3 DNA reads as TGTGCCAGCAGCCCCTCGGGACAGTCTTCCGAGCAGTACTTC.

The chain couples TRBV15 to TRBJ1-2; the match to TRBD1 covers 7 bases. V was pared by 1 base and J by 6 bases, with 2 bases of the junction left unmatched. From germline, CDR1 is LNHNV and CDR2 YYDKDF (reference sequence). The CDR3 extends over 13 amino acids. The CDR3 is CATSRGQGDGYTF. For the CDR3, the DNA is TGTGCCACCAGCAGAGGGCAGGGGGATGGCTACACCTTC.

The chain is built from TRBV29-1 and TRBJ2-5; 10 bases are shared with TRBD2. The CDR3 covers 16 residues. V dropped 7 bases and J dropped 5; count of bases not matched to a gene: 16. Germline CDR1 SQVTM, CDR2 ANQGSEA. CDR3 protein: CSAQGLAGDAGETQYF. Written as DNA, the CDR3 is TGCAGCGCCCAAGGGCTAGCGGGGGATGCCGGGGAGACCCAGTACTTC.

This clonotype has more than one count but fewer than ten. The CDR3 nucleotides are TGTGCCAGCAGCCAAGATAGTTCGACAAGCTCCTACAATGAGCAGTTCTTC. Encoded protein: CASSQDSSTSSYNEQFF. The J gene is TRBJ2-1, the V gene TRBV14; D gene uncertain. Germline values: CDR1 SGHDN, CDR2 FVKESK. The CDR3 is 17 residues long. Trimming removed 0 bases at V and 0 bases at J, with 12 bases between.

Note on this clonotype: A read error is possible here, since a much larger clone lies one base away. The chain uses TRBV7-2 and TRBJ2-5; weak D call: TRBD2 (5 bases). The CDR3 has 13 amino acids. Trimming took off 8 bases at V and 1 base at J, with 11 bases between the two ends. Germline V gene sequence: CDR1 SGHTA, CDR2 FQGNSA. CDR3 sequence reads: CASGRRVQETQYF. For the CDR3, the DNA is TGTGCCAGCGGCCGGCGGGTCCAAGAGACCCAGTACTTC. Drawing the rest from reference TRBV7-2 and TRBJ2-5, the complete variable domain is GAGVSQSPSNKVTEKGKDVELRCDPISGHTALYWYRQSLGQGLEFLIYFQGNSAPDKSGLPSDRFSAERTGGSVSTLTIQRTQQEDSAVYLCASGRRVQETQYFGPGTRLLVL.

V usage is TRBV4-3 and J usage is TRBJ1-5; D is unresolved. In germline, CDR1 is LGHNA, CDR2 YSLEER. This CDR3 has 15 amino acids. Trimming took 4 bases from V and 4 from J, leaving 14 bases between them. The CDR3 reads CASSRVLGLNQPQHF. The CDR3 DNA reads as TGCGCCAGCAGCCGGGTTTTAGGGTTGAATCAGCCCCAGCATTTT.

This chain connects TRBV6-1 to TRBJ2-7; D may be TRBD2 (6 bases). This CDR3 comprises 14 residues. V was clipped by 8 bases and J by 5 bases, with 19 bases between them. CDR1 is MNHNS and CDR2 is SASEGT in the germline V gene. The CDR3 spells CASGSWWDSHEQYF. Here the CDR3 DNA reads TGTGCCAGCGGTTCGTGGTGGGACTCTCACGAGCAGTACTTC.

The table lists this clonotype with a few counts. The chain is built from TRBV18 and TRBJ2-3; D ambiguous. The germline gives CDR1 KGHSH, CDR2 LQKENI. The germline V and J ends were trimmed by 1 base and 0 bases, with 14 bases remaining between them. There are 17 residues in the CDR3. The CDR3 sequence is CASSPQKLVISTDTQYF. Written as DNA, the CDR3 is TGTGCCAGCTCACCACAGAAGTTAGTCATTAGCACAGATACGCAGTATTTT. Combining the CDR3 with reference TRBV18 and TRBJ2-3 gives the whole variable domain NAGVMQNPRHLVRRRGQEARLRCSPMKGHSHVYWYRQLPEEGLKFMVYLQKENIIDESGMPKERFSAEFPKEGPSILRIQQVVRGDSAAYFCASSPQKLVISTDTQYFGPGTRLTVL.

This clonotype was seen at least ten times. This rearrangement joins TRBV7-2 to TRBJ1-2; tentative D call: TRBD1 (5 bases). The CDR3 has 15 residues. The ends were cut back, 1 base at V and 0 bases at J, with 9 bases in the middle. From germline, CDR1 is SGHTA and CDR2 FQGNSA. CDR3 loop: CASSLGRQTNYGYTF. In nucleotides, the CDR3 is TGTGCCAGCAGCTTAGGTCGACAGACTAACTATGGCTACACCTTC.

This clonotype was picked up many times. The rearrangement joins TRBV7-8 to TRBJ2-7; 11 bases fit TRBD2. The J segment lost 2 bases and the V segment lost 4 bases, leaving 13 bases of the junction unmatched. This CDR3 is 18 amino acids long. Germline-derived CDR1 and CDR2 are SGHVS and FQNEAQ. Here the CDR3 reads CASSSRHVTSGGTYEQYF. CDR3 DNA sequence: TGTGCCAGCAGCTCAAGACACGTAACTAGCGGGGGAACCTACGAGCAGTACTTC.

In its sample, this clonotype was seen many times. This chain uses TRBV19 with TRBJ1-1, with a weak D call TRBD1 (6 bases). The CDR3 has 14 amino acids. Germline V CDR1 and CDR2: LNHDA, SQIVND (reference sequence). The germline V and J ends were trimmed by 4 bases and 4 bases, with 13 bases remaining between them. CDR3: CASSTQGAGTEAFF. Here the CDR3 DNA reads TGTGCCAGTAGTACACAGGGTGCGGGCACTGAAGCTTTCTTT.

Note on this clonotype: At one end, the junction sequence differs from germline, possibly due to a read error. V usage is TRBV6-8 and J usage is TRBJ1-2; 10 bases are shared with TRBD1. CDR1 and CDR2 (germline): MNHGY, SAAAGT. The CDR3 has 13 amino acids. The CDR3 is CASSLGQGYVYTF. CDR3 sequence (DNA): TGTGCCAGCAGTTTGGGACAGGGGTATGTCTACACCTTC.

This clonotype was found a few times. The rearrangement uses TRBV5-1 and TRBJ2-7, with TRBD2 matching 9 bases. After removal of 0 bases from V and 2 bases from J, the junction contained 3 bases not matched to a gene. CDR3 length: 15 residues. Germline V gene sequence: CDR1 SGHRS, CDR2 YFSETQ. The CDR3 bases are TGCGCCAGCAGCTTGGAGGCTAGCGGGACCTACGAGCAGTACTTC. Its protein product is CASSLEASGTYEQYF.

This clonotype was seen only a few times. The chain uses TRBV10-1 and TRBJ1-6; TRBD1 matches 9 bases. CDR3 length: 14 amino acids. The V gene's germline CDR1 is WNHNN and CDR2 SYGVQD (reference sequence). As DNA, the CDR3 is TGCGCTCTCCCGGGACAGGGCGCTAATTCACCCCTCCACTTT. This sequence encodes CALPGQGANSPLHF.

The CDR3 reads CASTSLGGRKYNSPLHF. The CDR3 region has the DNA TGTGCCAGCACCTCCCTAGGTGGCCGAAAATATAATTCACCCCTCCACTTT. The chain joins TRBV6-1 to TRBJ1-6; D ambiguous. Germline V lookup: CDR1 MNHNS, CDR2 SASEGT. V was shortened by 7 bases and J by 4 bases, with 20 bases between the two germline ends. The CDR3 extends over 17 amino acids.

This chain links TRBV7-6 with TRBJ2-3; 14 positions match TRBD2. Germline CDR1 and CDR2: SGHVS and FNYEAQ. V lost 6 bases and J lost 3; bases outside the gene matches: 11. The CDR3 sequence is 18 residues long. DNA of the CDR3: TGTGCCAGCAGTGGGACTAGCGGGGGCCCCAGGAGTACAGATACGCAGTATTTT. Its translation is CASSGTSGGPRSTDTQYF. Variable domain in full (rest from reference TRBV7-6 and TRBJ2-3): GAGVSQSPRYKVTKRGQDVALRCDPISGHVSLYWYRQALGQGPEFLTYFNYEAQQDKSGLPNDRFSAERPEGSISTLTIQRTEQRDSAMYRCASSGTSGGPRSTDTQYFGPGTRLTVL.

This clonotype was picked up one time. The rearrangement links TRBV12-3 or TRBV12-4 to TRBJ2-3; 15 bases are a match to TRBD2. Trimming took 6 bases from V and 2 from J; bases not matched to a gene: 9. The CDR3 runs to 18 residues. CDR3 bases: TGTGCCAGCAGCCGGACTAGCGGGGGGGTGATAGTCACAGATACGCAGTATTTT. This codes for CASSRTSGGVIVTDTQYF.

Only a few counts were recorded for this clonotype. The gene calls are TRBV10-3 and TRBJ2-7, with TRBD2 matching over 11 bases. Trimming cost V 2 bases and J 4 bases; bases outside gene matches: 4. Germline V gene sequence: CDR1 ENHRY, CDR2 SYGVKD. The CDR3 loop spans 15 amino acids. CDR3 in DNA: TGTGCCATCAGTGAGACTAGCGGGGGTGGATACGAGCAGTACTTC. Its protein product is CAISETSGGGYEQYF.

This chain uses TRBV18 with TRBJ1-6; 9 positions agree with TRBD1. CDR1 and CDR2 (germline): KGHSH, LQKENI. V shed 6 bases and J 6 bases; nucleotides not matched to a gene: 6. The CDR3 covers 15 residues. The CDR3 is CASSRTGDRNSPLHF. The CDR3, as DNA: TGTGCCAGCTCCCGGACAGGGGATCGTAATTCACCCCTCCACTTT.

This clonotype was seen repeatedly, ten times or more. The chain employs TRBV7-2 and TRBJ2-5, with 8 nucleotides matching TRBD2. The CDR3 runs 18 residues. Germline loops: CDR1 SGHTA, CDR2 FQGNSA. Trimming at V came to 2 bases and at J to 4 bases, leaving 15 bases not matched to a gene. The CDR3 DNA follows: TGTGCCAGCAGCTTATTAACGGGGGGGCCCATGCGGGGAGAGACCCAGTACTTC. Amino acids: CASSLLTGGPMRGETQYF. Filled out from reference TRBV7-2 and TRBJ2-5, the complete variable domain reads GAGVSQSPSNKVTEKGKDVELRCDPISGHTALYWYRQSLGQGLEFLIYFQGNSAPDKSGLPSDRFSAERTGGSVSTLTIQRTQQEDSAVYLCASSLLTGGPMRGETQYFGPGTRLLVL.

V and J are TRBV11-2 and TRBJ2-5; a possible D gene is TRBD2 (6 bases). Germline-derived CDR1 and CDR2 are SGHAT and FQNNGV. This CDR3 has 15 amino acids. Trimming pared 5 bases from V and 2 bases from J, leaving 15 bases between. CDR3: CASSIGRDLQETQYF. In nucleotides, the CDR3 is TGTGCCAGCAGCATAGGGCGGGATCTTCAAGAGACCCAGTACTTC. The complete variable domain, with remaining parts taken from reference TRBV11-2 and TRBJ2-5, reads EAGVAQSPRYKIIEKRQSVAFWCNPISGHATLYWYQQILGQGPKLLIQFQNNGVVDDSQLPKDRFSAERLKGVDSTLKIQPAKLEDSAVYLCASSIGRDLQETQYFGPGTRLLVL.

This clonotype has more than one count but fewer than ten. The chain recombines TRBV4-1 with TRBJ2-7; D could derive from TRBD1 or TRBD2 (6 bases each). Germline CDR1 and CDR2: MGHRA and YSYEKL. The CDR3 covers 15 residues. Trimming shortened V by 2 bases and J by 3 bases, and 14 bases separated the two germline ends. The CDR3 region is CASSQTGTFDYEQYF. CDR3 coding DNA: TGCGCCAGCAGCCAAACAGGGACTTTTGACTACGAGCAGTACTTC.

This clonotype was counted ten times or more. The V gene is TRBV7-9, the J gene TRBJ2-1, with TRBD2 as a possible D gene (5 bases). The V gene's germline CDR1 is SEHNR and CDR2 FQNEAQ (reference sequence). The V end lost 1 base, the J end lost 4 bases, and 5 bases lay between the germline ends. This CDR3 comprises 13 residues. CDR3 DNA: TGTGCCAGCAGCTTAGGGGAGTACAATGAGCAGTTCTTC. Protein: CASSLGEYNEQFF.

This clonotype has more than one count but fewer than ten. This rearrangement joins TRBV9 to TRBJ2-7, with 7 bases identical to TRBD2. CDR1 and CDR2 (germline): SGDLS, YYNGEE. Trimming at V came to 4 bases and at J to 0 bases, leaving 7 bases not matched to a gene. The length of the CDR3 is 15 residues. CDR3 nucleotides: TGTGCCAGCAGCTTTTCGGGACTACCCTCCTACGAGCAGTACTTC. This gives the protein CASSFSGLPSYEQYF.

This clonotype was seen a few times. This chain links TRBV24-1 with TRBJ1-5; 8 positions agree with TRBD1. Germline lookup yields CDR1 KGHDR and CDR2 SFDVKD. The length of the CDR3 is 18 residues. With 5 bases clipped from V and 6 bases from J, the junction kept 17 bases outside the gene matches. CDR3 amino acids: CATSGSTGPGRGLQPQHF. The CDR3 DNA reads as TGTGCCACCAGTGGCTCAACGGGCCCGGGCAGGGGGCTTCAGCCCCAGCATTTT.

The CDR3 nucleotides read TGTGCCAGCAGCGGGGGGACACCTACAACTAATGAAAAACTGTTTTTT. Translated: CASSGGTPTTNEKLFF. V is TRBV5-3 and J is TRBJ1-4, with D possibly being TRBD1 (6 bases). TRBV5-3 is labeled an ORF, and its function is uncertain. Trimming pared 8 bases from V and 0 bases from J, leaving 17 bases between. This CDR3 spans 16 amino acids.